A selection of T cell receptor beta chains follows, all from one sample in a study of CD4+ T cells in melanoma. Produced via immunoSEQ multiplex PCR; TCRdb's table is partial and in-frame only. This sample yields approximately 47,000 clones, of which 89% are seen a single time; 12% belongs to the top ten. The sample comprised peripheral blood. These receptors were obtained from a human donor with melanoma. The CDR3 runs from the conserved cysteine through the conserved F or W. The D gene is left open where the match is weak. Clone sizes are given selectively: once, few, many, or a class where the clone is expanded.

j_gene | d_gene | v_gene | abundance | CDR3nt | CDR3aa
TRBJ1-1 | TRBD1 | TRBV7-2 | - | TGTGCCAGCAGCGCCGACAGGGGAAACCTGAACACTGAAGCTTTCTTT | CASSADRGNLNTEAFF
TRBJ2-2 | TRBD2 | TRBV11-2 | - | TGTGCCAGCAGCAGCCCGTCCCTAGCGGGGGGCACCGGGGAGCTGTTTTTT | CASSSPSLAGGTGELFF
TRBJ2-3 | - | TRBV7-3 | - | TGTGCCAGCAGCTTACAGGGGAGTAGCACAGATACGCAGTATTTT | CASSLQGSSTDTQYF
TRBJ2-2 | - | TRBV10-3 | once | TGTGCCATCAGTGAGACAGGTAGAACCGGGGAGCTGTTTTTT | CAISETGRTGELFF
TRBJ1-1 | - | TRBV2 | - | TGTGCCAGCAGTGAAAAGTGGGAAACCACTGAAGCTTTCTTT | CASSEKWETTEAFF
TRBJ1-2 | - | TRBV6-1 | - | TGTGCCAGCAGTGACAGTAACTATGGCTACACCTTC | CASSDSNYGYTF
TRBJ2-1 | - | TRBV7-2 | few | TGTGCCAGCAGCCCACCCTCCTCCTACAATGAGCAGTTCTTC | CASSPPSSYNEQFF
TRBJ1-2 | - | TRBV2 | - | TGTGCCAGCAGTGGAACTCTGAGGGAGGCCTACACCTTC | CASSGTLREAYTF
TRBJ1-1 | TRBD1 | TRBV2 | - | TGTGTCTCGACAGGGCGGGCTGAAGCTTTCTTT | CVSTGRAEAFF
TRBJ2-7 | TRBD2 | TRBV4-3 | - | TGCGCCAGCAGCCAAGAACTAGCGGGGATCTACGAGCAGTACTTC | CASSQELAGIYEQYF
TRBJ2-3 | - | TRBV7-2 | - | TGTGCCAGCAGCGCCGAGAGGTTGGCAGATACGCAGTATTTT | CASSAERLADTQYF
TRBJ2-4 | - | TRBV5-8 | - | TGTGCCAGCAGCCCCGGGTACATTCAGTACTTC | CASSPGYIQYF
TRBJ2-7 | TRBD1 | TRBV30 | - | TGTGCCTGGACCGGGACAGGACGCTACGAGCAGTACTTC | CAWTGTGRYEQYF
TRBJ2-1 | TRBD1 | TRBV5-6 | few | TGTGCCAGCAGTTTCGGGGACAGGGCCTACAATGAGCAGTTCTTC | CASSFGDRAYNEQFF
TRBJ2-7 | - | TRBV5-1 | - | TGCGCCAGCCACAGGGGGGGGACCTACGAGCAGTACTTC | CASHRGGTYEQYF
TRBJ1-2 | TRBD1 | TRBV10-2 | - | TGCGCCAGCAGTGGGACAGGGGTTGGCCTCCTCTATGGCTACACCTTC | CASSGTGVGLLYGYTF
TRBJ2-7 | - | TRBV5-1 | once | TGCGCCAGCAGCTGGACTTCTAGGTACTACGAGCAGTACTTC | CASSWTSRYYEQYF
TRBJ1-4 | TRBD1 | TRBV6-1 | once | TGTGCCAGCAGTGAAGCTCTTTCAGGGGGCGCGGAGGAAAAACTGTTTTTT | CASSEALSGGAEEKLFF
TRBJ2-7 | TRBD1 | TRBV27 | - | TGTGCCAGCAGTTTCGGCAGGGGGCTCGAGCAGTACTTC | CASSFGRGLEQYF
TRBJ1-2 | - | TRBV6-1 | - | TGTGCCAGCAGTGAAGGGGAATCCTATGGCTACACCTTC | CASSEGESYGYTF
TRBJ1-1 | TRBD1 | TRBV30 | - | TGTGCCTGGAGTACCGGGGCAGGGGGAAGGACTGAAGCTTTCTTT | CAWSTGAGGRTEAFF
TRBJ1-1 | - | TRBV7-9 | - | TGTGCCAGCAGCTTAGTGGAGGGCGAGAACACTGAAGCTTTCTTT | CASSLVEGENTEAFF
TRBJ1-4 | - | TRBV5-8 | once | TGTGCCAGCAATGCGATAGGGCGTGAAAAACTGTTTTTT | CASNAIGREKLFF
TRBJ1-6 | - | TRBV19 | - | TGTGCCAGTAGTAGCCAGGGTGGCTCCTATAATTCACCCCTCCACTTT | CASSSQGGSYNSPLHF
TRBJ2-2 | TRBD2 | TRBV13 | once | TGTGCCAGCAGCTCACCTCTAGCGGAACCCACCGGGGAGCTGTTTTTT | CASSSPLAEPTGELFF
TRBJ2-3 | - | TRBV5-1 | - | TGCGCCAGCAGCGTGCAACAGGGAGATACGCAGTATTTT | CASSVQQGDTQYF